The rows below give T cell receptor beta chains drawn from one sample of a study of blood T cells in healthy people across ages. TCRdb independently ran MiXCR on the 5' RACE reads; one entry per CDR3 protein. The sample includes 950,000 to 1,200,000 distinct CDR3 sequences, 35% to 40% of them seen just once. The specimen sequenced was blood. The receptors shown here come from a man aged 18 to 30 in good health. The CDR3 runs from the conserved cysteine through the conserved F or W. The order of the fields is clone size, D gene, J gene, V gene, CDR3 DNA, CDR3 protein. A D gene is named only where the DNA matches it firmly. For some rows the clone size is stated as once, few or many, or as a class when expanded; others skip it.

few | - | TRBJ1-5 | TRBV20-1 | TGCAGTGCTACCCCGGAGGCGGATCAGCCCCAGCATTTT | CSATPEADQPQHF
- | - | TRBJ1-1 | TRBV6-1 | TGTGCCAGCCTTGGGGGGTTGACTGAAGCTTTCTTT | CASLGGLTEAFF
- | - | TRBJ1-1 | TRBV7-9 | TGTGCCAGCAGCTTAGGGTTCGGTGGATGGGGGCAGGACACTGAAGCTTTCTTT | CASSLGFGGWGQDTEAFF
few | TRBD2 | TRBJ2-5 | TRBV28 | TGTGCCAGCAGTTTTAGTCTAGCGGGGGACCCAAGTTCTGAGACCCAGTACTTC | CASSFSLAGDPSSETQYF
- | TRBD1 | TRBJ1-4 | TRBV13 | TGTGCCAGCACCCAAGACAGGGAAGATGAAAAACTGTTTTTT | CASTQDREDEKLFF
many | TRBD2 | TRBJ2-3 | TRBV4-2 | TGTGCCAGCAGCGAAAGCGGGGGGGGGACAGATACGCAGTATTTT | CASSESGGGTDTQYF
- | - | TRBJ2-7 | TRBV6-2/TRBV6-3 | TGTGCCAGCACTAAGACGCCGACAGCCTACAACGAGCAGTACTTC | CASTKTPTAYNEQYF
- | TRBD1 | TRBJ1-5 | TRBV7-9 | TGTGCCGGCAGCGAGGCGACAGGGCAGCCCCAGCATTTT | CAGSEATGQPQHF
- | TRBD1 | TRBJ2-2 | TRBV7-9 | TGTGCCAGCAGCTTTCCGGGACAGGGTATCACCGGGGAGCTGTTTTTT | CASSFPGQGITGELFF
once | - | TRBJ2-1 | TRBV3-1 | TGTGCCAGCAGCCAAGATGGGCACAATGAGCAGTTCTTC | CASSQDGHNEQFF
- | TRBD1 | TRBJ2-1 | TRBV7-9 | TGTGCCAGCAGCTCTGACTGGACAGGGAGCTCCTACAATGAGCAGTTCTTC | CASSSDWTGSSYNEQFF
few | TRBD2 | TRBJ2-3 | TRBV28 | TGTGCCAGCAGTACACTAGCGGGGGGAGGAGATACGCAGTATTTT | CASSTLAGGGDTQYF
many | - | TRBJ1-1 | TRBV2 | TGTGCCAGCAGAATAACGGACGCTTTCTTT | CASRITDAFF
few | TRBD1 | TRBJ2-5 | TRBV29-1 | TGCAGCGTTGGGGGGACAGGACAAGAGACCCAGTACTTC | CSVGGTGQETQYF
- | - | TRBJ1-2 | TRBV6-1 | TGTGCCAGCAGTCCCTATACACCGGGCCTTGTCAACTATGGCTACACCTTC | CASSPYTPGLVNYGYTF
- | TRBD2 | TRBJ2-1 | TRBV5-1 | TGCGCCAGCAGCTCGAATCCCGGGACTAGCGACCACAATGAGCAGTTCTTC | CASSSNPGTSDHNEQFF
- | TRBD1 | TRBJ1-1 | TRBV4-2 | TGTGCCAGCAGCCTTTGGGCGGGACAGGTGGGAACTGAAGCTTTCTTT | CASSLWAGQVGTEAFF
few | - | TRBJ2-5 | TRBV2 | TGTGCCAGCACTTATAGCGAGACCCAGTACTTC | CASTYSETQYF
few | - | TRBJ2-3 | TRBV27 | TGTGCCAGCAGTTTATCAGGAGCGGCAAATACGCAGTATTTT | CASSLSGAANTQYF
- | TRBD2 | TRBJ2-1 | TRBV6-2/TRBV6-3 | TGTGCCAGCAGTTCGACTAGCAGCTCCTACAATGAGCAGTTCTTC | CASSSTSSSYNEQFF
many | - | TRBJ1-1 | TRBV7-9 | TGTGCCAGCAGCCCCTCGGGGAACACTGAAGCTTTCTTT | CASSPSGNTEAFF
- | - | TRBJ2-7 | TRBV9 | TGTGCCAGCAGCGCCAGGGGACTCGCTACCTACGAGCAGTACTTC | CASSARGLATYEQYF
- | - | TRBJ1-6 | TRBV7-2 | TGTGCCAGCAGCTTAGTGGCCGGAGAGGGGAATTCACCCCTCCACTTT | CASSLVAGEGNSPLHF
- | TRBD1 | TRBJ2-2 | TRBV10-3 | TGTGCCACCATACAGGGGGTAAACACCGGGGAGCTGTTTTTT | CATIQGVNTGELFF
- | TRBD1 | TRBJ1-4 | TRBV20-1 | TGCAGTGCAAAGACAGGGAATGAAAAACTGTTTTTT | CSAKTGNEKLFF
- | - | TRBJ2-7 | TRBV4-1 | TGCGCCAGCTCCGGAGAGAACTCCTACGAGCAGTACTTC | CASSGENSYEQYF
once | TRBD1 | TRBJ2-5 | TRBV3-1 | TGTGCCAGCAGCCAAGGAGGGACAGTCCGTCAAGAGACCCAGTACTTC | CASSQGGTVRQETQYF
- | TRBD2 | TRBJ2-7 | TRBV13 | TGTGCCAGCAGCTTAGAGGGACTAGAGATGGATGAGCAGTACTTC | CASSLEGLEMDEQYF
few | - | TRBJ2-1 | TRBV3-1 | TGTGCCAGCAGCCATTACCGAAGAGTCAATGAGCAGTTCTTC | CASSHYRRVNEQFF
- | - | TRBJ2-7 | TRBV27 | TGTGCCGACCGATACGAGCAGTACTTC | CADRYEQYF
many | - | TRBJ2-3 | TRBV6-6 | TGTGCCAGCAGTTACTCAGAAGATACGCAGTATTTT | CASSYSEDTQYF
- | - | TRBJ2-1 | TRBV11-2 | TGTGCCAACAGCTTAGGTCAGAGGGCACGTGAGCAGTTCTTC | CANSLGQRAREQFF
- | - | TRBJ1-4 | TRBV15 | TGTGCCACCAGCGAGACGACAGCAACTAATGAAAAACTGTTTTTT | CATSETTATNEKLFF
- | - | TRBJ1-2 | TRBV7-8 | TGTGCCAGCAGCCGGGCGGTGAGGTTTAACTATGGCTACACCTTC | CASSRAVRFNYGYTF
- | TRBD1 | TRBJ2-1 | TRBV20-1 | TGCAGGGGCCCCAGGGGGAATGAGCAGTTCTTC | CRGPRGNEQFF
many | - | TRBJ1-2 | TRBV4-1 | TGCGCCAGCAGCCAAGATTGGGGCACAGAGTATGATGGCTACACCTTC | CASSQDWGTEYDGYTF
- | - | TRBJ1-2 | TRBV20-1 | TGCAGTGCTAGAGTCGGGATTGGGGGCTACACCTTC | CSARVGIGGYTF
- | TRBD1 | TRBJ1-1 | TRBV7-9 | TGTGCCAGCAGCCGAACCGGACAGGGGATGGTTGAAGCTTTCTTT | CASSRTGQGMVEAFF
- | - | TRBJ1-1 | TRBV5-1 | TGCGCCAGCAGCTTGTCGGGGGTCGGACACAACACTGAAGCTTTCTTT | CASSLSGVGHNTEAFF
- | TRBD2 | TRBJ2-3 | TRBV5-1 | TGCGCCAGCAGCTCTGGGGGACTAGCGGGGGGTACAGATACGCAGTATTTT | CASSSGGLAGGTDTQYF
- | - | TRBJ2-5 | TRBV12-3/TRBV12-4 | TGTGCCAGCAGTACCGGACACCAAGAGACCCAGTACTTC | CASSTGHQETQYF
few | TRBD1 | TRBJ2-3 | TRBV6-2/TRBV6-3 | TGTGCCAGCAGTTACAGCGACAGGGCTGAATCAGATACGCAGTATTTT | CASSYSDRAESDTQYF
few | TRBD2 | TRBJ2-3 | TRBV7-6 | TGTGCCAGCAGCTCAGGACTAGCGGGGGTTGGAGATACGCAGTATTTT | CASSSGLAGVGDTQYF
- | - | TRBJ2-4 | TRBV4-1 | TGCGCCAGCAGCCGCAACCTGGGGGACACAAAACTAGCCAAAAACATTCAGTACTTC | CASSRNLGDTKLAKNIQYF
- | - | TRBJ2-7 | TRBV7-2 | TGTGCCAGCAGCTCAGCGGTTAGCACCTACGAGCAGTACTTC | CASSSAVSTYEQYF
- | TRBD2 | TRBJ2-5 | TRBV12-3/TRBV12-4 | TGTGCCAGCAGCCATTCCTCCTTGGCTAGCGGGGGGGCACTAGAGACCCAGTACTTC | CASSHSSLASGGALETQYF
many | - | TRBJ2-5 | TRBV7-2 | TGTGCCAGCAGCCCTCCCGGGGAGACCCAGTACTTC | CASSPPGETQYF
- | - | TRBJ1-2 | TRBV11-1 | TGTGCCAGCAGCATACTCGACACCTATGGCTACACCTTC | CASSILDTYGYTF
- | - | TRBJ1-6 | TRBV5-4 | TGTGCCAGCAGCTTGGGGGACTTGAGGAATTCACCCCTCCACTTT | CASSLGDLRNSPLHF
few | TRBD2 | TRBJ2-1 | TRBV20-1 | TGCTGCGACCGGGGACAAATTGGGCTAGCGGGGTTTGAGCAGTTCTTC | CCDRGQIGLAGFEQFF